This TCR beta chain was recorded in a study of T-cell memory formation after mild COVID-19. TCRdb re-called the 5' RACE reads with MiXCR, one entry per CDR3 protein. The sample holds tens of thousands of distinct CDR3 sequences, around 13% seen once. This clonotype has only a few counts. Its antigen is not known. Study results and caveats: Of the contracting clones, CD4+ ones lay mainly in CM and EM, and CD8+ ones in EMRA. That cross-reactive memory joined was suggested by some responding clones appearing in pre-infection memory.

Trimming cost V 1 base and J 0 bases, with 8 bases left between them. The CDR3 contains 15 residues. From germline, CDR1 is MDHEN and CDR2 SYDVKM. The source of this sequence is a man younger than 30 who had mild COVID-19 (a few samples of this study predate the infection). Cell type and time point are not known. Sequencing was done on a sample of PBMCs or a T cell subset sorted from them (not recorded which). The V gene is TRBV28, the J gene TRBJ2-3; D gene uncertain. This CDR3 is CASSLFGVSTDTQYF. In DNA, the CDR3 is TGTGCCAGCAGTTTATTTGGGGTTAGCACAGATACGCAGTATTTT.